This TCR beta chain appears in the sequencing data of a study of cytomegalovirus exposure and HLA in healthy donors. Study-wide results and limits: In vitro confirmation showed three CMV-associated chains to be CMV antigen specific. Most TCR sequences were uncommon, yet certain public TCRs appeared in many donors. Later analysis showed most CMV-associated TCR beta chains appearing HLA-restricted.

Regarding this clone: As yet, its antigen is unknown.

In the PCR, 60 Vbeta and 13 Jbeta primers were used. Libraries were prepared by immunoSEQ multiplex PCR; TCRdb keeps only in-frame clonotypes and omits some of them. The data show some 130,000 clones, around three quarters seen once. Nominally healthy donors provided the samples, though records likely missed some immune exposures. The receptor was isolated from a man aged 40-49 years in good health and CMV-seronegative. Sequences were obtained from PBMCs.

The CDR3 bases are TGTGCCAGCAGACAGGTGAATCAGCCCCAGCATTTT. Its translation: CASRQVNQPQHF. V gene TRBV28 combines with J gene TRBJ1-5, with D possibly TRBD1 on 5 matching bases. Germline CDR1 MDHEN, CDR2 SYDVKM. The CDR3 spans 12 residues. Trimming stripped 6 bases from V and 4 bases from J, with 7 bases between.